Following are 31 T cell receptor beta chains from one sample sequenced in a study of blood T cells in healthy people across ages. The authors ran a second PCR of 7 to 11 cycles using a sample-barcoded 5' primer and a J-beta primer mix. One entry per CDR3 protein results from TCRdb running MiXCR on the 5' RACE reads. The sample gives hundreds of thousands of distinct CDR3 sequences, under 30% of which show up once; 15% to 19% is in the top ten. The sequencing input was blood. These receptor sequences come from a woman older than 75 in good health.

This clonotype was found many times. CDR3 nucleotide sequence: TGTGCCAGCAGCCTTGGAAAAGGGGGCCATAATGAGCAGTTCTTC. The encoded protein is CASSLGKGGHNEQFF. The V and J genes are TRBV5-4 and TRBJ2-1, with 7 bases that match TRBD1. The J segment lost 7 bases and the V segment lost 4 bases, leaving 11 bases of the junction unmatched. The CDR3 consists of 15 residues. Germline V CDR1 and CDR2: SGHNT, YYREEE (reference sequence).

The sample holds many counts of this clonotype. The chain recombines TRBV7-2 with TRBJ2-1, with no clear D. V was shortened by 5 bases and J by 5 bases, with 22 bases between the two germline ends. The length of the CDR3 is 17 residues. CDR1 and CDR2 (germline): SGHTA, FQGNSA. CDR3 in DNA: TGTGCCAGCAGCCCCACGATTGGGGTGGGTGGGCACAATGAGCAGTTCTTC. The encoded protein is CASSPTIGVGGHNEQFF.

Worth noting for this clonotype: This may come from a read error, since a much larger clone is one base off. V usage is TRBV20-1 and J usage is TRBJ2-1, with 12 nucleotides matching TRBD2. Germline V gene data show CDR1 as DFQATT and CDR2 as SNEGSKA (reference sequence). V was pared by 8 bases and J by 3 bases, with 23 bases of the junction left unmatched. This CDR3 has 20 amino acids. This CDR3 is CSTHMVGTSGGRLLYNEQFF. CDR3 in DNA: TGCAGTACCCATATGGTGGGAACTAGCGGGGGGCGTTTACTCTACAATGAGCAGTTCTTC.

With regard to this clonotype: A read error may explain this, as a much larger clone is one base away. The chain combines TRBV7-2 with TRBJ1-1, with D maybe TRBD1 (5 bases). Germline values: CDR1 SGHTA, CDR2 FQGNSA. V lost 4 bases to trimming and J lost 2 bases, with 8 bases between them. The CDR3 runs to 13 residues. In DNA form, the CDR3 reads TGTGCCAGCAGCTGGACACCAAACACTGAAGCTTTCTTT. Residues: CASSWTPNTEAFF.

The chain employs TRBV7-9 and TRBJ1-4; 7 bases fit TRBD1. V trimming: 2 bases; J trimming: 5 bases; junction bases outside the gene matches: 5. Germline CDR1 reads SEHNR; CDR2 reads FQNEAQ (reference sequence). There are 15 residues in the CDR3. The CDR3: CASSLRGQVNEKLFF. The CDR3 nucleotides are TGTGCCAGCAGCTTAAGGGGGCAGGTGAATGAAAAACTGTTTTTT.

In its sample, this clonotype was seen a few times. The rearrangement joins TRBV6-5 to TRBJ1-6; D might be TRBD1 (5 bases). Trimming removed 6 bases at V and 10 bases at J, with 13 bases between. The CDR3 runs to 13 residues. Germline CDR1 MNHEY, CDR2 SVGAGI. The CDR3 reads CASRLQEPSPLHF. The DNA of the CDR3 is TGTGCCAGCAGACTACAGGAACCCTCACCCCTCCACTTT.

This clonotype was observed many times. J is TRBJ2-3 and V is TRBV29-1; D uncertain. Germline CDR1 SQVTM, CDR2 ANQGSEA. V shed 7 bases and J shed 5 bases, with 16 bases lying between them. The CDR3 is 13 amino acids. CDR3 nucleotide sequence: TGCAGCGCCCTCCGGGCCTACGAAGATACGCAGTATTTT. Its translation is CSALRAYEDTQYF.

A word on this clonotype: With a much larger clone just one base away, this may be a read error. The chain recombines TRBV20-1 with TRBJ2-7; 8 bases are a match to TRBD1. V shed 3 bases and J 3 bases; nucleotides not matched to a gene: 4. Germline V gives CDR1 DFQATT, CDR2 SNEGSKA (reference sequence). The CDR3 length is 13 residues. The CDR3 nucleotides read TGCAGTGCTAGGAGGGACAGGTACTACGAGCAGTACTTC. This translates into CSARRDRYYEQYF.

This clonotype was seen many times. The V gene is TRBV5-1, the J gene TRBJ2-7, with TRBD2 matching over 10 bases. The CDR3 loop spans 15 amino acids. The V and J ends lost 3 bases and 6 bases, in that order; junction bases with no gene match: 9. Looked up from germline, CDR1 is SGHRS and CDR2 is YFSETQ. CDR3 loop: CASSSGGTSVGEQYF. The CDR3 DNA sequence: TGCGCCAGCAGCTCGGGCGGGACTAGCGTGGGCGAGCAGTACTTC.

This clonotype was picked up a small number of times. The V and J genes are TRBV7-9 and TRBJ2-2; D is unresolved. The ends were cut back, 10 bases at V and 8 bases at J, with 11 bases in the middle. Germline V CDR1 and CDR2: SEHNR, FQNEAQ (reference sequence). The length of the CDR3 is 11 residues. The CDR3 reads CATQSLGELFF. The CDR3 DNA follows: TGTGCCACCCAGTCGTTAGGGGAGCTGTTTTTT.

This clonotype was found a few times. The chain carries TRBV11-2 and TRBJ2-2; a weak D match, TRBD1 (6 bases). Germline CDR1 reads SGHAT; CDR2 reads FQNNGV. Trimming pared 0 bases from V and 5 bases from J, leaving 7 bases between. The CDR3 is 14 residues long. The CDR3: CASSLDRGTGELFF. In DNA form, the CDR3 reads TGTGCCAGCAGCTTAGACAGGGGAACCGGGGAGCTGTTTTTT.

For the CDR3, the DNA is TGCGCCAGCGGCGCCTCAGGGGCTCCTGGAAACACCATATATTTT. It encodes CASGASGAPGNTIYF. V usage is TRBV5-1 and J usage is TRBJ1-3; D may be TRBD1 (6 bases). Trimming removed 7 bases at V and 2 bases at J, with 16 bases between. Germline assignment: CDR1 SGHRS and CDR2 YFSETQ. This CDR3 has 15 amino acids.

This clonotype was seen many times. The CDR3 spells CASSLATGGPVNEQFF. The CDR3 DNA follows: TGTGCCAGCAGCTTAGCGACGGGGGGGCCGGTCAATGAGCAGTTCTTC. The chain uses TRBV7-9 and TRBJ2-1; 8 nucleotides agree with TRBD2. CDR1 is SEHNR and CDR2 is FQNEAQ in the germline V gene (reference sequence). V shed 0 bases, J shed 6 bases, and the junction held 7 bases outside the gene matches. CDR3 length: 16 amino acids. Using reference TRBV7-9 and TRBJ2-1 for the parts outside the CDR3, the full variable domain is DTGVSQNPRHKITKRGQNVTFRCDPISEHNRLYWYRQTLGQGPEFLTYFQNEAQLEKSRLLSDRFSAERPKGSFSTLEIQRTEQGDSAMYLCASSLATGGPVNEQFFGPGTRLTVL.

This clonotype was seen ten or more times. This rearrangement joins TRBV6-2 or TRBV6-3 to TRBJ2-7; the D gene is possibly TRBD1 (5 bases). This CDR3 region has 15 residues. The V and J ends lost 0 bases and 2 bases respectively, with 11 bases between them. Per germline, CDR1 MNHEY and CDR2 SVGEGT. CDR3: CASSYSNRLPYEQYF. The DNA of the CDR3 is TGTGCCAGCAGTTACTCGAACAGGCTCCCCTACGAGCAGTACTTC.

The V call is TRBV27, the J call TRBJ2-4; possibly TRBD1 for D (8 bases). Germline CDR1 MNHEY, CDR2 SMNVEV (reference sequence). V lost 5 bases, J lost 6 bases, and 14 bases lay in between. This CDR3 contains 14 residues. CDR3 loop: CASSSNRGGNIQYF. In nucleotides, the CDR3 is TGTGCCAGCAGTAGCAACAGGGGGGGAAACATTCAGTACTTC.

On this clonotype itself: A much larger clonotype is one base distant, so this may be a read error. CDR3 nucleotide sequence: TGTGCCAGCAGCCCGGGGGGGTCTAGCAGGAATGAGCAGTACTTC. Residues: CASSPGGSSRNEQYF. The chain carries TRBV6-2 or TRBV6-3 and TRBJ2-5, with 8 bases identical to TRBD2. CDR1 is MNHEY, CDR2 SVGEGT, per germline. Trimming cost V 6 bases and J 11 bases; bases outside gene matches: 17. The CDR3 runs 15 residues.

Of note for this clonotype: The junction and the germline gene differ at one end; a read error may be behind it. The CDR3 bases are TGCGGTGCTAGAGATTCTAGTTTAACGGAAGAGACCCAGTACTTC. This sequence encodes CGARDSSLTEETQYF. The chain joins TRBV20-1 to TRBJ2-7; D gene unclear. The end of the DNA is better explained by TRBJ2-5, so the J call may be wrong. There are 15 residues in the CDR3. From germline, CDR1 is DFQATT and CDR2 SNEGSKA (reference sequence).

This chain connects TRBV28 to TRBJ1-2, with D possibly matching TRBD1 (5 bases). CDR3 size: 11 residues. Germline CDR1 and CDR2: MDHEN and SYDVKM. In DNA, the CDR3 is TGTGCGTCGGGGGAATTCTATGGCTACACCTTC. Its protein is CASGEFYGYTF.

To note about this clonotype: The junction does not match germline at one end; this may be a read error. The chain combines TRBV30 with TRBJ2-3; D is possibly TRBD1 (6 bases). CDR1 and CDR2 (germline): GTSNPN, SVGIG (reference sequence). This CDR3 has 14 residues. CDR3 in DNA: TGTGCCTGGGAACAGGGTCGAGGCACAGATATGCAGTATTTT. It yields the protein CAWEQGRGTDMQYF.

This chain joins TRBV11-2 and TRBJ2-5, with TRBD2 matching over 10 bases. CDR3 length: 14 residues. The V segment lost 5 bases and the J segment 4 bases; nucleotides outside the gene matches: 4. CDR1 and CDR2 from the germline V gene are SGHAT and FQNNGV. The CDR3 reads CASSHLAGAETQYF. CDR3 nucleotides: TGTGCCAGCAGCCACCTAGCGGGGGCAGAGACCCAGTACTTC.

This clonotype was detected many times. The genes are TRBV6-2 or TRBV6-3 and TRBJ1-2; TRBD1 matches 10 bases. The CDR3 runs 15 residues. The V and J ends lost 2 bases and 8 bases, in that order; junction bases with no gene match: 8. From germline, CDR1 is MNHEY and CDR2 SVGEGT. Written as DNA, the CDR3 is TGTGCCAGCAGTTACGACTGGACAGGGGGAGAAGGCTACACCTTC. It translates to CASSYDWTGGEGYTF.

This clonotype came up a few times. The CDR3 nucleotides read TGTGCCTGGAGTGTATACAGGGGGCATATCAACACTGAAGCTTTCTTT. Residues: CAWSVYRGHINTEAFF. V usage is TRBV30 and J usage is TRBJ1-1; 9 bases match TRBD1. The CDR3 length is 16 residues. Germline CDR1 reads GTSNPN; CDR2 reads SVGIG (reference sequence). The V segment lost 0 bases and the J segment 2 bases; nucleotides outside the gene matches: 7.

This clonotype was counted between two and nine times. Sequence at one end of the junction differs from germline and may be a read error. For the CDR3, the DNA is TGTGCCTGGGGAGGCAAGGGGAAGGATGAAAAACGGTTTTTT. Encoded protein: CAWGGKGKDEKRFF. The V and J genes are TRBV30 and TRBJ1-4; D possibly corresponds to TRBD1 (5 bases). The length of the CDR3 is 14 residues. CDR1 is GTSNPN, CDR2 SVGIG, per germline (reference sequence). Full variable domain (remainder filled in from reference TRBV30 and TRBJ1-4): SQTIHQWPATLVQPVGSPLSLECTVEGTSNPNLYWYRQAAGRGLQLLFYSVGIGQISSEVPQNLSASRPQDRQFILSSKKLLLSDSGFYLCAWGGKGKDEKRFFGSGTQLSVL.

V gene TRBV29-1 combines with J gene TRBJ2-1; 10 bases map to TRBD2. After removal of 6 bases from V and 5 bases from J, the junction contained 4 bases not matched to a gene. CDR3 length equals 13 residues. Germline CDR1 is SQVTM and CDR2 is ANQGSEA. The CDR3 spells CSVGLAVNNEQFF. CDR3 bases: TGCAGCGTCGGACTAGCGGTAAACAATGAGCAGTTCTTC.

A word on this clonotype: A read error may account for a junction end that differs from germline. The chain combines TRBV2 with TRBJ1-1; D remains ambiguous. CDR3 length: 14 amino acids. The germline V gene has CDR1 SNHLY and CDR2 FYNNEI. In DNA, the CDR3 is TGTGCCAGCAGAGTACAAGCTTGGAACACTGTAGCTTTCTTT. It specifies CASRVQAWNTVAFF.

This clonotype has only one observation. The germline gene is not matched at one end of the junction; a read error may be the cause. The chain recombines TRBV7-9 with TRBJ1-6; a weak D match, TRBD1 (5 bases). Germline V lookup: CDR1 SEHNR, CDR2 FQNEAQ (reference sequence). The CDR3 loop spans 16 amino acids. The CDR3 is CANSLRSGARNSPLHF. The CDR3 nucleotides read TGTGCCAACAGCTTAAGATCCGGGGCACGGAATTCACCCCTCCACTTT.

CDR3 nucleotides: TGTGCCAGTAGTACGACCGACACTTTTAATGAAAAACTGTTTTTT. Protein sequence: CASSTTDTFNEKLFF. This chain connects TRBV19 to TRBJ1-4, with no clear D. The CDR3 is 15 amino acids. The V gene lost 4 bases and the J gene lost 4 bases, with 13 bases spanning the gap. Germline assignment: CDR1 LNHDA and CDR2 SQIVND (reference sequence).

Note on this clonotype: Relative to the germline gene, one junction end is altered; a read error may explain this. The chain has TRBV5-1 and TRBJ1-5, with a weak D call TRBD1 (6 bases). CDR1 is SGHRS and CDR2 is YFSETQ in the germline V gene. The CDR3 has 15 amino acids. The CDR3 loop reads CAGRHAGAGNQPQHF. In DNA, the CDR3 is TGCGCCGGCAGGCATGCGGGGGCGGGCAATCAGCCCCAGCATTTT.

This clonotype occurred many times. V usage is TRBV2 and J usage is TRBJ1-2, with a weak D call TRBD1 (6 bases). V was cut by 3 bases and J by 4 bases, with 12 bases left in between. The length of the CDR3 is 14 residues. Germline V CDR1 and CDR2: SNHLY, FYNNEI. CDR3 nucleotide sequence: TGTGCCAGCAGTGATGTCAGGGGCAGCTATGGCTACACCTTC. This encodes CASSDVRGSYGYTF.

This clonotype was counted only a few times. The chain links TRBV6-2 or TRBV6-3 to TRBJ1-2; 9 bases map to TRBD1. The ends lost 6 bases at V and 4 bases at J; junction bases unmatched: 6. This CDR3 contains 14 residues. Germline CDR1 MNHEY, CDR2 SVGEGT. CDR3 amino acids: CASRGTGRSYGYTF. The CDR3 region has the DNA TGTGCCAGCAGAGGGACAGGGCGTAGCTATGGCTACACCTTC.

The chain couples TRBV13 to TRBJ1-2, with a weak D call TRBD1 (6 bases). The CDR3 runs to 15 residues. The V end was cut by 0 bases, the J end by 7 bases, with 15 bases between. Germline assignment: CDR1 PRHDT and CDR2 FYEKMQ (reference sequence). The CDR3 reads CASSLGGRGAGGYTF. The CDR3 nucleotides are TGTGCCAGCAGCTTAGGTGGCCGGGGGGCAGGTGGCTACACCTTC. Looking up the rest from reference TRBV13 and TRBJ1-2 gives the full variable domain: AAGVIQSPRHLIKEKRETATLKCYPIPRHDTVYWYQQGPGQDPQFLISFYEKMQSDKGSIPDRFSAQQFSDYHSELNMSSLELGDSALYFCASSLGGRGAGGYTFGSGTRLTVV.